The 21 T cell receptor beta chains listed next were all sequenced from one sample in a study of blood T cell repertoires in COVID-19. TCRdb's table, derived via immunoSEQ multiplex PCR, lists solely in-frame clones and lacks some. The sample includes tens of thousands of clones, 70% to 90% seen only once; the top ten take under 4%. Source material: peripheral blood. These receptors came from a man aged 45-65 years with active COVID-19.

CDR3 sequence reads: CSVVGRRWTSGHTDTQYF. Written as DNA, the CDR3 is TGCAGCGTTGTGGGCAGGAGATGGACTAGCGGACACACAGATACGCAGTATTTT. The V and J genes are TRBV29-1 and TRBJ2-3, with 10 bases fitting TRBD2. V trimming: 4 bases; J trimming: 2 bases; junction bases outside the gene matches: 15. Germline-derived CDR1 and CDR2 are SQVTM and ANQGSEA. This CDR3 region has 18 residues.

The chain combines TRBV2 with TRBJ2-5; 7 nucleotides match TRBD2. V trimming: 7 bases; J trimming: 4 bases; junction bases outside the gene matches: 9. Germline CDR1 is SNHLY and CDR2 is FYNNEI. This CDR3 region has 14 residues. CDR3 region: CASTLERGLETQYF. The CDR3 DNA follows: TGTGCCAGCACCCTGGAGCGGGGTTTAGAGACCCAGTACTTC.

The V call is TRBV27, the J call TRBJ2-2; 7 bases align to TRBD1. The germline CDR1 and CDR2 sequences are MNHEY and SMNVEV (reference sequence). J lost 1 base, V lost 6 bases, and 2 bases had no gene match. CDR3 length equals 14 residues. The CDR3 sequence: CASRQGLNTGELFF. CDR3 bases: TGTGCCAGCAGACAGGGGCTGAACACCGGGGAGCTGTTTTTT.

V is TRBV3-1 (or the pseudogene TRBV3-2) and J is TRBJ1-4; TRBD1 might be the D (6 bases). The germline CDR1 and CDR2 sequences are LGHDT and YNNKEL (reference sequence). Trimming removed 5 bases from V and 6 bases from J, with 16 bases in between. The CDR3 loop spans 15 amino acids. The CDR3 coding sequence is TGTGCCAGCAGCTTACGGACAGTCCGAGATGAAAAACTGTTTTTT. Protein sequence: CASSLRTVRDEKLFF.

V and J are TRBV19 and TRBJ2-4; tentatively, D is TRBD1 (6 bases). The CDR3 sequence is 14 residues long. The V end was cut by 5 bases, the J end by 6 bases, with 14 bases between. Germline values: CDR1 LNHDA, CDR2 SQIVND (reference sequence). CDR3 in DNA: TGTGCCAGTAGTGAGTCGAGGGGGTTAAACATTCAGTACTTC. It is translated as CASSESRGLNIQYF.

V and J are TRBV10-3 and TRBJ1-5; 9 bases are shared with TRBD1. This CDR3 is 15 amino acids long. The J segment lost 2 bases and the V segment lost 10 bases, leaving 9 bases of the junction unmatched. Germline V gives CDR1 ENHRY, CDR2 SYGVKD. The CDR3 protein is CATKGTGYGNQPQHF. The CDR3 DNA reads TGTGCCACCAAAGGGACAGGGTACGGCAATCAGCCCCAGCATTTT.

The chain joins TRBV21-1 to TRBJ2-1; the DNA was not used to check the table's D call, TRBD2. TRBV21-1 is described as a pseudogene. This CDR3 contains 15 residues. The CDR3 coding sequence is TGTGCCAGCAGCAAAAGTGCGGGGCCCTCGGGTGAGCAGTTCTTC. Translating it yields CASSKSAGPSGEQFF.

V gene TRBV27 combines with J gene TRBJ2-1; 9 bases fit TRBD1. This CDR3 has 18 residues. The V gene end was trimmed by 6 bases and the J gene end by 0 bases; junction bases not matched to a gene: 12. Germline V CDR1 and CDR2: MNHEY, SMNVEV (reference sequence). CDR3 in amino acids: CASSRRVGQGRSYNEQFF. CDR3 nucleotides: TGTGCCAGCAGCCGCAGGGTGGGACAGGGACGCTCCTACAATGAGCAGTTCTTC.

The chain employs TRBV7-2 and TRBJ2-7; D gene uncertain. The CDR3 has 16 residues. Per the germline V gene, CDR1 is SGHTA and CDR2 is FQGNSA. The V gene lost 1 base and the J gene lost 2 bases, with 15 bases spanning the gap. The CDR3: CASSLVTDFRAYEQYF. Here the CDR3 DNA reads TGTGCCAGCAGCTTAGTTACCGATTTTCGCGCCTACGAGCAGTACTTC.

V gene TRBV18 combines with J gene TRBJ1-2; D might be TRBD1 (5 bases). V shed 6 bases and J shed 4 bases, with 18 bases lying between them. The CDR3 consists of 15 residues. Germline assignment: CDR1 KGHSH and CDR2 LQKENI. DNA for the CDR3: TGTGCCAGCTCCGAGACGCGGGGCCCTGGCTATGGCTACACCTTC. This translates into CASSETRGPGYGYTF.

V and J are TRBV28 and TRBJ1-1, with TRBD1 as a possible D gene (6 bases). This CDR3 comprises 13 residues. V was pared by 5 bases and J by 4 bases, with 11 bases between. CDR1 and CDR2 from the germline V gene are MDHEN and SYDVKM. CDR3 sequence (DNA): TGTGCCAGCAGTCAGACAGGCAGCACTGAAGCTTTCTTT. Its protein product is CASSQTGSTEAFF.

J is TRBJ2-4 and V is TRBV6-2 or TRBV6-3; a possible D gene is TRBD1 (5 bases). Germline V gives CDR1 MNHEY, CDR2 SVGEGT. Trimming removed 4 bases from V and 8 bases from J, with 12 bases in between. CDR3 length equals 13 residues. Here the CDR3 DNA reads TGTGCCAGCAGTTGGACACCAAACGACATTCAGTACTTC. This sequence encodes CASSWTPNDIQYF.

V and J are TRBV19 and TRBJ1-1; 8 nucleotides agree with TRBD1. The CDR3 runs 15 residues. CDR1 and CDR2 (germline): LNHDA, SQIVND (reference sequence). Trimming removed 4 bases from V and 4 bases from J; junction bases left unmatched: 8. The CDR3 DNA follows: TGTGCCAGTAGTACGCCTCGACAGGGGACCACTGAAGCTTTCTTT. It encodes CASSTPRQGTTEAFF.

The chain employs TRBV5-4 and TRBJ2-1; 14 positions agree with TRBD2. This CDR3 has 17 amino acids. Germline loops: CDR1 SGHNT, CDR2 YYREEE (reference sequence). The ends lost 4 bases at V and 5 bases at J; junction bases unmatched: 8. CDR3 bases: TGTGCCAGCAGCCCCACCCGGACTAGCGGGGGGAACAATGAGCAGTTCTTC. Amino acids: CASSPTRTSGGNNEQFF.

The chain carries TRBV14 and TRBJ1-1, with 8 bases that match TRBD1. The ends lost 3 bases at V and 6 bases at J; junction bases unmatched: 9. This CDR3 spans 15 amino acids. Germline lookup yields CDR1 SGHDN and CDR2 FVKESK. CDR3 sequence reads: CASSQQDRARAEAFF. The CDR3 DNA is TGTGCCAGCAGCCAGCAGGACAGGGCGAGAGCTGAAGCTTTCTTT.

This rearrangement joins TRBV29-1 to TRBJ2-3; TRBD1 might be the D (5 bases). CDR1 is SQVTM and CDR2 is ANQGSEA in the germline V gene. This CDR3 contains 11 residues. The V and J ends lost 4 bases and 6 bases respectively, with 8 bases between them. The DNA of the CDR3 is TGCAGCGTTGCCAGGGTTGATACGCAGTATTTT. It codes for CSVARVDTQYF.

A note on this clone: The same CDR3 also results from other DNA sequences found in this sample. This chain connects TRBV19 to TRBJ2-3; D uncertain. Trimming stripped 3 bases from V and 5 bases from J, with 3 bases between. CDR3 length: 11 amino acids. Per germline, CDR1 LNHDA and CDR2 SQIVND (reference sequence). The CDR3 DNA follows: TGTGCCAGTAGTATCCTAGATACGCAGTATTTT. Its translation: CASSILDTQYF.

This clone was seen once. The V gene is TRBV10-3, the J gene TRBJ2-1; tentative D call: TRBD1 (5 bases). The germline V gene encodes CDR1 ENHRY and CDR2 SYGVKD. The V end was cut by 6 bases, the J end by 10 bases, with 10 bases between. The CDR3 extends over 11 amino acids. CDR3 DNA sequence: TGTGCCATCAGAGGGGAATCCGAGCAGTTCTTC. Translation gives CAIRGESEQFF.

The CDR3 region is CASSLEGAGGYTF. DNA for the CDR3: TGTGCCAGCAGCTTAGAGGGGGCCGGTGGCTACACCTTC. V and J are TRBV13 and TRBJ1-2, with 7 nucleotides matching TRBD1. Losses at the gene ends were 1 base for V and 7 bases for J; bases not matched to a gene: 3. The V gene's germline CDR1 is PRHDT and CDR2 FYEKMQ (reference sequence). This CDR3 is 13 amino acids long.

The genes are TRBV29-1 and TRBJ1-1; 9 bases are shared with TRBD1. The CDR3 runs to 13 residues. Germline CDR1 and CDR2: SQVTM and ANQGSEA. The ends lost 6 bases at V and 3 bases at J; junction bases unmatched: 5. For the CDR3, the DNA is TGCAGCGTGTTCGGACAGGGGCACACTGAAGCTTTCTTT. Translated, it gives CSVFGQGHTEAFF.

CDR3 DNA: TGTGCCGGGCAAGAGAAGGGGTCCTACGAGCAGTACTTC. Residues: CAGQEKGSYEQYF. The genes are TRBV7-9 and TRBJ2-7, with D tentatively TRBD1 (5 bases). From germline, CDR1 is SEHNR and CDR2 FQNEAQ (reference sequence). Between the trimmed V and J ends, which lost 11 bases and 1 base, there was a span of 15 bases. The CDR3 covers 13 residues.